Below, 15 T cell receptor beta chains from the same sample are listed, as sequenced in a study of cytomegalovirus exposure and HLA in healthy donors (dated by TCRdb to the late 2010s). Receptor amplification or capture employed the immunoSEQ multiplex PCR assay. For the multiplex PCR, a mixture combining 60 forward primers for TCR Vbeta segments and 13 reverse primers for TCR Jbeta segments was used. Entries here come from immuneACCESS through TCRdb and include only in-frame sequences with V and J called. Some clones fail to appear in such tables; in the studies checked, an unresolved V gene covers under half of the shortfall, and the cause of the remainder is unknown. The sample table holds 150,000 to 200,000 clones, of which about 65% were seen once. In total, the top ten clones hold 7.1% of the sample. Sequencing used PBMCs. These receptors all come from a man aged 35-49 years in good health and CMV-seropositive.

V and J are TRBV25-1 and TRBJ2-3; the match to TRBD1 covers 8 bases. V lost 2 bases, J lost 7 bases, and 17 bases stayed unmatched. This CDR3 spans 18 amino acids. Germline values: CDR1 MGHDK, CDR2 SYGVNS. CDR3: CASSEHPVRQGARNTQYF. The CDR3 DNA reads TGTGCCAGCAGTGAACACCCAGTCCGGCAGGGGGCGCGGAATACGCAGTATTTT.

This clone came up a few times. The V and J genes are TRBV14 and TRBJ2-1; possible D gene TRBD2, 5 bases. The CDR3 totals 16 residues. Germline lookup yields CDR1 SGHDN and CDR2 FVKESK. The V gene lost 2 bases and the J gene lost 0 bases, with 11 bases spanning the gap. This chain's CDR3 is CASSQWAGSSYNEQFF. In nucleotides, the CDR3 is TGTGCCAGCAGCCAATGGGCGGGTAGCTCCTACAATGAGCAGTTCTTC.

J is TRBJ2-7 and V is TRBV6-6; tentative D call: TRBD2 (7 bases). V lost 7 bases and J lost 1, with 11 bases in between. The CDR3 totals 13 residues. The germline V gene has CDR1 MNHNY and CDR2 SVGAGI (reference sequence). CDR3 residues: CASNEGGSYEQYF. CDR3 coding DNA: TGTGCCAGCAATGAGGGGGGGTCCTACGAGCAGTACTTC.

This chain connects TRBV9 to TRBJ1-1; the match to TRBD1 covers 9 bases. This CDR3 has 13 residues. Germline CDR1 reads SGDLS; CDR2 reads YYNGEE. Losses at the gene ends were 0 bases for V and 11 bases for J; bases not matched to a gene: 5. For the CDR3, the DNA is TGTGCCAGCAGCGTAGCGGGACAGGGAGAGGCTTTCTTT. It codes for CASSVAGQGEAFF.

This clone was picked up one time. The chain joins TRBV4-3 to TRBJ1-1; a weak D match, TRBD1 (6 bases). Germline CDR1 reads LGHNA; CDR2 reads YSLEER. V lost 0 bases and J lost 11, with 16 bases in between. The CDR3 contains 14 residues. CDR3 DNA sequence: TGCGCCAGCAGCCAAGAACGGGGGGCCGGGGCGGCTTTCTTT. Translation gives CASSQERGAGAAFF.

In DNA form, the CDR3 reads TGTGCCAGCAGTCCTGCTGCAGGGGGCTACGAGCAGTACTTC. This codes for CASSPAAGGYEQYF. V and J are TRBV28 and TRBJ2-7, with 7 bases fitting TRBD1. With V trimmed by 5 bases and J by 3 bases, 7 bases remained unmatched. This CDR3 is built from 14 residues. Germline values: CDR1 MDHEN, CDR2 SYDVKM.

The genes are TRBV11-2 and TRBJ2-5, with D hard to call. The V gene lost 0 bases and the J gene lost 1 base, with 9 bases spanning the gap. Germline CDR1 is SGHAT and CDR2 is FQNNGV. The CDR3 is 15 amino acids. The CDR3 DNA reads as TGTGCCAGCAGCTTAGAGCTGGGCACCCAAGAGACCCAGTACTTC. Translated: CASSLELGTQETQYF. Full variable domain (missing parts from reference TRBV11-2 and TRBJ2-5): EAGVAQSPRYKIIEKRQSVAFWCNPISGHATLYWYQQILGQGPKLLIQFQNNGVVDDSQLPKDRFSAERLKGVDSTLKIQPAKLEDSAVYLCASSLELGTQETQYFGPGTRLLVL.

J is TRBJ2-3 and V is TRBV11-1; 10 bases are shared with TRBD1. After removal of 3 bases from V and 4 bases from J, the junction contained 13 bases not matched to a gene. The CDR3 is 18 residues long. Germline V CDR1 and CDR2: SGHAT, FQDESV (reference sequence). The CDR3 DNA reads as TGTGCCAGCAGCTTTACGCGAGAGGACAGGGGGATCCCAGATACGCAGTATTTT. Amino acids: CASSFTREDRGIPDTQYF.

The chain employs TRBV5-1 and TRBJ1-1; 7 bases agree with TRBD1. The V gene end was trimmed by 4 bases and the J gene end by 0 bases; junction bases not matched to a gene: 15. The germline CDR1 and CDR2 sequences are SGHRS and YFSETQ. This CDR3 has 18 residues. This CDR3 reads CASSPLFRQGMLNTEAFF. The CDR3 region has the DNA TGCGCCAGCAGCCCTCTCTTTCGACAGGGAATGTTGAACACTGAAGCTTTCTTT.

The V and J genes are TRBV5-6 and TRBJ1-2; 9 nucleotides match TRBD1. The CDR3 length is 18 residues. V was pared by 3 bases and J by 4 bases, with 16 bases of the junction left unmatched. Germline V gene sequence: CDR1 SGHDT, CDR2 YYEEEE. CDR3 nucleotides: TGTGCCAGCAGCTCCTCAACGGGACAGGGAGGGAGGGGCTATGGCTACACCTTC. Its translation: CASSSSTGQGGRGYGYTF.

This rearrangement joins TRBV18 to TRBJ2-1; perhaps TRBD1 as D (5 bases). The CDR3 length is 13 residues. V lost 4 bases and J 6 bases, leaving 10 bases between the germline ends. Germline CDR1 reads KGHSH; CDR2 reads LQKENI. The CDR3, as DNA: TGTGCCAGCTCACTGTGGCAGGGCAATGAGCAGTTCTTC. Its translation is CASSLWQGNEQFF.

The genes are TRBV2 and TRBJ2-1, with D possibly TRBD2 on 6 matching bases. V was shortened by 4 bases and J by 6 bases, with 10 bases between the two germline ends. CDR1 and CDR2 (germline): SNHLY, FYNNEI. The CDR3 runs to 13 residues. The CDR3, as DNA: TGTGCCAGCAGTGTGGAGGGAATCAATGAGCAGTTCTTC. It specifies CASSVEGINEQFF.

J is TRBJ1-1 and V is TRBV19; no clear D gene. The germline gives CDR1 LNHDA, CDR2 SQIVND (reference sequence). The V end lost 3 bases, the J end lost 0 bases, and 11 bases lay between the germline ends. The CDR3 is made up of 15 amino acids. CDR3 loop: CASSISPTMNTEAFF. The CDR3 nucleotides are TGTGCCAGTAGTATCTCCCCTACTATGAACACTGAAGCTTTCTTT.

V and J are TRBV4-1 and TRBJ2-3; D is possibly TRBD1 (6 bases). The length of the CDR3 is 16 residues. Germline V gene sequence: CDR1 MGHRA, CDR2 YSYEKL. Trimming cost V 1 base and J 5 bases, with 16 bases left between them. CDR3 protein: CASSQVGRQVGDTQYF. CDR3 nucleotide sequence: TGCGCCAGCAGCCAAGTGGGGAGACAGGTAGGAGATACGCAGTATTTT.

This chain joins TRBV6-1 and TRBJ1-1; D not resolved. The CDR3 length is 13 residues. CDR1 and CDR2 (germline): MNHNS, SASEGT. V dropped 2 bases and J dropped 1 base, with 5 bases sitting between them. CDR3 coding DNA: TGTGCCAGCAGTGAAACCGGGAACACTGAAGCTTTCTTT. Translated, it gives CASSETGNTEAFF.